This TCR beta chain was identified in a study of blood T cell repertoires in COVID-19. In the study overall: Collection of acute and convalescent COVID-19 samples took place in the United States, Italy and Spain.

This CDR3 is built from 16 residues. Trimming left V 3 bases short and J 0 bases short, with 11 bases between. CDR1 SGHAT and CDR2 FQNNGV come from the germline V gene. The assay was immunoSEQ multiplex PCR, and TCRdb's table has in-frame clones only and misses some. In the table there are approximately 440,000 clones, around 90% of which are singletons. The rearrangement joins TRBV11-2 to TRBJ2-2, with a tentative D call TRBD1 (7 bases). Sample: PBMCs or T cells enriched from blood (not recorded which). The source is a woman under 30 who had recovered from COVID-19. The CDR3 reads CASSFSGGTNTGELFF. The CDR3 DNA follows: TGTGCCAGCAGCTTTTCAGGGGGGACGAACACCGGGGAGCTGTTTTTT.